The rows below give T cell receptor beta chains drawn from one sample of a study of T-cell memory formation after mild COVID-19. TCRdb fed the 5' RACE reads into MiXCR, producing one record per CDR3 protein. The sample consists of under 300,000 distinct CDR3 sequences, around 8% of them appearing once. Sequencing was done on a sample of PBMCs or a T cell subset sorted from them (not recorded which). The receptors derive from a man aged 18 to 30 who had mild COVID-19 (a few samples of this study predate the infection). Cell type and time point are not known. Each CDR3 is given with its conserved first and last residue. The order of the fields is V gene, J gene, D gene, clone size, CDR3 length, CDR3 protein, CDR3 DNA. D genes are given only for firm matches. Clone size is given for some rows only: seen once, a few or many times, or a class if the clone is expanded.

V: TRBV7-2; J: TRBJ1-2; D: -; size: few; length: 18; CDR3: CASSLSPSGEGNRYGYTF; DNA: TGTGCCAGCAGCTTATCTCCGTCGGGGGAGGGCAATCGGTATGGCTACACCTTC
V: TRBV19; J: TRBJ2-2; D: -; size: few; length: 13; CDR3: CASSTVNTGELFF; DNA: TGTGCCAGTAGTACGGTGAACACCGGGGAGCTGTTTTTT
V: TRBV5-1; J: TRBJ2-7; D: TRBD2; size: -; length: 14; CDR3: CASSLGSGDYEQYF; DNA: TGCGCCAGCAGCTTGGGTAGCGGGGACTACGAGCAGTACTTC
V: TRBV5-1; J: TRBJ2-2; D: TRBD1; size: few; length: 14; CDR3: CASSFDRGTGELFF; DNA: TGCGCCAGCAGCTTTGACAGGGGCACCGGGGAGCTGTTTTTT
V: TRBV5-1; J: TRBJ2-7; D: -; size: -; length: 13; CDR3: CASSPGSSYEQYF; DNA: TGCGCCAGCAGCCCTGGGAGTTCCTACGAGCAGTACTTC
V: TRBV25-1; J: TRBJ2-7; D: -; size: -; length: 14; CDR3: CASNGTYCAYEQYF; DNA: TGTGCCAGCAACGGGACGTACTGTGCCTACGAGCAGTACTTC
V: TRBV27; J: TRBJ2-7; D: TRBD1; size: few; length: 15; CDR3: CASSSLGTGGYEQYF; DNA: TGTGCCAGCAGTTCCCTGGGCACAGGGGGCTACGAGCAGTACTTC
V: TRBV6-5; J: TRBJ1-2; D: TRBD1; size: few; length: 15; CDR3: CASSRRFETGTVYTF; DNA: TGTGCCAGCAGTAGGAGATTTGAGACAGGGACGGTCTACACCTTC
V: TRBV7-2; J: TRBJ2-7; D: -; size: -; length: 13; CDR3: CASSPLGKPEQYF; DNA: TGTGCCAGCAGCCCCCTGGGAAAGCCCGAGCAGTACTTC
V: TRBV11-2; J: TRBJ2-7; D: TRBD1; size: -; length: 14; CDR3: CASSSGTGLYEQYF; DNA: TGTGCCAGCAGCTCAGGGACAGGGCTTTACGAGCAGTACTTC
V: TRBV5-1; J: TRBJ2-3; D: -; size: -; length: 16; CDR3: CASSLAGLPPADTQYF; DNA: TGCGCCAGCAGCTTGGCGGGACTCCCCCCGGCAGATACGCAGTATTTT
V: TRBV6-5; J: TRBJ2-7; D: TRBD1; size: -; length: 16; CDR3: CASSYGTGTARIEQYF; DNA: TGTGCCAGCAGCTACGGGACCGGGACAGCGAGGATCGAGCAGTACTTC
V: TRBV7-2; J: TRBJ2-7; D: -; size: -; length: 11; CDR3: CAIDEGLEQYF; DNA: TGTGCCATTGACGAGGGCCTGGAGCAGTACTTC
V: TRBV12-3/TRBV12-4; J: TRBJ1-4; D: -; size: few; length: 17; CDR3: CASSSGPTASTNEKLFF; DNA: TGTGCCAGCAGTTCAGGTCCAACCGCTTCAACTAATGAAAAACTGTTTTTT
V: TRBV20-1; J: TRBJ2-1; D: TRBD2; size: -; length: 16; CDR3: CSASLGLAGFGNEQFF; DNA: TGCAGTGCTAGCCTAGGGCTAGCGGGGTTTGGCAATGAGCAGTTCTTC
V: TRBV7-2; J: TRBJ1-1; D: -; size: many; length: 13; CDR3: CASSGTGATEAFF; DNA: TGTGCCAGCAGCGGAACGGGGGCCACTGAAGCTTTCTTT
V: TRBV7-9; J: TRBJ1-2; D: -; size: -; length: 16; CDR3: CASSLLSGTANYGYTF; DNA: TGTGCCAGCAGCTTATTGTCCGGCACTGCTAACTATGGCTACACCTTC
V: TRBV7-3; J: TRBJ2-7; D: -; size: few; length: 14; CDR3: CASSPTVDSYEQYF; DNA: TGTGCCAGCAGCCCGACCGTAGACTCCTACGAGCAGTACTTC
V: TRBV5-1; J: TRBJ2-3; D: -; size: many; length: 14; CDR3: CASSFGAGTDTQYF; DNA: TGCGCCAGCAGCTTCGGGGCGGGCACAGATACGCAGTATTTT
V: TRBV6-5; J: TRBJ1-6; D: -; size: few; length: 16; CDR3: CASSYVGPGPSSPLHF; DNA: TGTGCCAGCAGTTACGTGGGGCCGGGGCCATCGTCACCCCTCCACTTT
V: TRBV5-1; J: TRBJ2-4; D: -; size: -; length: 13; CDR3: CASTSPSSPIQYF; DNA: TGCGCCAGCACGTCTCCTAGTTCGCCCATTCAGTACTTC
V: TRBV7-2; J: TRBJ2-5; D: -; size: -; length: 16; CDR3: CASSLGFSANQETQYF; DNA: TGTGCCAGCAGCTTAGGGTTTAGCGCCAATCAAGAGACCCAGTACTTC
V: TRBV10-3; J: TRBJ2-4; D: -; size: many; length: 12; CDR3: CAISAEGNIQYF; DNA: TGTGCCATCAGTGCTGAGGGAAACATTCAGTACTTC
V: TRBV9; J: TRBJ2-3; D: -; size: -; length: 19; CDR3: CASSVDWLINRASTDTQYF; DNA: TGTGCCAGCAGCGTAGATTGGCTAATCAATCGTGCTAGCACAGATACGCAGTATTTT
V: TRBV4-3; J: TRBJ1-2; D: -; size: -; length: 14; CDR3: CASSQDREPYGYTF; DNA: TGCGCCAGCAGCCAGGATCGGGAGCCTTATGGCTACACCTTC
V: TRBV5-1; J: TRBJ2-2; D: -; size: -; length: 14; CDR3: CASTLTANTGELFF; DNA: TGCGCCAGCACCCTGACAGCGAACACCGGGGAGCTGTTTTTT
V: TRBV7-2; J: TRBJ1-1; D: -; size: many; length: 14; CDR3: CASSLSRTSDEAFF; DNA: TGTGCCAGCAGCTTATCGAGGACGTCAGATGAAGCTTTCTTT
V: TRBV4-2; J: TRBJ1-5; D: -; size: -; length: 15; CDR3: CASSQDDGPNQPQHF; DNA: TGTGCCAGCAGCCAAGATGATGGACCCAATCAGCCCCAGCATTTT
V: TRBV12-3/TRBV12-4; J: TRBJ1-5; D: TRBD1; size: -; length: 15; CDR3: CASSSTGGQGQPQHF; DNA: TGTGCCAGCAGCTCAACAGGGGGCCAGGGTCAGCCCCAGCATTTT
V: TRBV20-1; J: TRBJ2-5; D: -; size: -; length: 15; CDR3: CSARRGSGLRETQYF; DNA: TGCAGTGCTAGGCGGGGTTCAGGGTTACGAGAGACCCAGTACTTC
V: TRBV20-1; J: TRBJ2-1; D: -; size: -; length: 13; CDR3: CSANSPSYNEQFF; DNA: TGCAGTGCTAACAGTCCGTCCTACAATGAGCAGTTCTTC
V: TRBV5-4; J: TRBJ2-1; D: -; size: few; length: 14; CDR3: CASSAPPNVNEQFF; DNA: TGTGCCAGCAGTGCCCCCCCAAACGTCAATGAGCAGTTCTTC
V: TRBV2; J: TRBJ1-1; D: TRBD1; size: -; length: 13; CDR3: CASIIDRDTEAFF; DNA: TGTGCCAGCATTATAGACAGGGACACTGAAGCTTTCTTT
V: TRBV4-1; J: TRBJ1-3; D: -; size: few; length: 16; CDR3: CASSPTRRTDGNTIYF; DNA: TGCGCCAGCAGCCCGACCCGCCGCACTGATGGAAACACCATATATTTT
V: TRBV29-1; J: TRBJ1-1; D: TRBD1; size: few; length: 15; CDR3: CSVGRGQERNTEAFF; DNA: TGCAGCGTTGGCCGGGGACAGGAGAGGAACACTGAAGCTTTCTTT
V: TRBV24-1; J: TRBJ2-5; D: -; size: few; length: 13; CDR3: CATSDGGQETQYF; DNA: TGTGCCACCAGTGATGGCGGCCAAGAGACCCAGTACTTC
V: TRBV29-1; J: TRBJ2-1; D: TRBD1; size: few; length: 16; CDR3: CSVEVGQGDSYNEQFF; DNA: TGCAGCGTTGAAGTCGGACAGGGGGATTCCTACAATGAGCAGTTCTTC
V: TRBV7-6; J: TRBJ2-7; D: -; size: few; length: 14; CDR3: CASSMMVGGDEQYF; DNA: TGTGCCAGCAGTATGATGGTCGGAGGGGACGAGCAGTACTTC
V: TRBV11-1; J: TRBJ1-1; D: -; size: -; length: 13; CDR3: CASWRGIGTEAFF; DNA: TGTGCCAGCTGGAGAGGGATAGGCACTGAAGCTTTCTTT
V: TRBV6-2/TRBV6-3; J: TRBJ2-3; D: -; size: -; length: 14; CDR3: CASSRAGSTDTQYF; DNA: TGTGCCAGCAGTCGAGCAGGGTCCACAGATACGCAGTATTTT
V: TRBV6-2/TRBV6-3; J: TRBJ1-5; D: -; size: few; length: 12; CDR3: CASTQGRQPQHF; DNA: TGTGCCAGCACCCAGGGACGGCAGCCCCAGCATTTT
V: TRBV19; J: TRBJ1-5; D: -; size: few; length: 13; CDR3: CASSSAPGQPQHF; DNA: TGTGCCAGTAGTAGTGCTCCGGGTCAGCCCCAGCATTTT
V: TRBV12-3/TRBV12-4; J: TRBJ2-7; D: -; size: many; length: 13; CDR3: CASSFRAPGGQYF; DNA: TGTGCCAGCAGTTTCAGGGCCCCAGGAGGGCAGTACTTC